This TCR beta chain was recorded in a study of glioma-infiltrating T cells. About the research overall: Dexamethasone exposure before glioma surgery was limited to six or fewer days.

Study conclusions and caveats: Patients with low tissue-blood divergence carried a signature set of shared blood CDR3 motifs. Tissue and blood shared very few CDR3 sequences.

Trimming cost V 6 bases and J 5 bases, with 11 bases left between them. The CDR3 is made up of 13 amino acids. Germline V gene sequence: CDR1 LNHDA, CDR2 SQIVND (reference sequence). The iRepertoire nested amplicon-rescue multiplex PCR amplified TCR alpha and beta CDR3s from RNA. Input was 100-400 ng of tissue mRNA or PBMC total RNA. TCRdb called the multiplex PCR reads again in MiXCR, with one record for every CDR3 protein. The sample includes about 400,000 distinct CDR3 sequences, roughly two fifths of them seen just once. With respect to this clonotype: Its antigen remains unknown.

The TCR sequence derives from a human donor with low-grade glioma or glioblastoma, undergoing nonglioma brain surgery, or in good health (not recorded which). Sequencing input: glioma tissue, nonneoplastic brain tissue, or PBMCs (not recorded which). The chain links TRBV19 to TRBJ2-1; D not resolved. The CDR3 nucleotides read TGTGCCAGTAGCCCTGGCCCCCACAATGAGCAGTTCTTC. Translating gives CASSPGPHNEQFF.